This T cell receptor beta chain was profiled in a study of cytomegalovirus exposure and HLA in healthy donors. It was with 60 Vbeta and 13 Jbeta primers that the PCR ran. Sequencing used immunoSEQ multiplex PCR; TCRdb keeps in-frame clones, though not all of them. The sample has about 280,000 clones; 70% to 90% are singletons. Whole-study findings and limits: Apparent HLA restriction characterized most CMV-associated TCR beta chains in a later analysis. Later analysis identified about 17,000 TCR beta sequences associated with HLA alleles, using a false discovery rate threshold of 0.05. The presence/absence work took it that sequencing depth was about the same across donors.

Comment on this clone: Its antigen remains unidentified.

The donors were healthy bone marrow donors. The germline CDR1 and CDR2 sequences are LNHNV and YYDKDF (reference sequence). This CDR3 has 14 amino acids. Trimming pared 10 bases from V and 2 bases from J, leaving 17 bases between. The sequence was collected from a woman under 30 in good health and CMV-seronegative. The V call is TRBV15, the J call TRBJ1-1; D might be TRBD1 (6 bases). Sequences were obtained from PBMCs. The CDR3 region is CANLTGPLNTEAFF. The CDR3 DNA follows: TGTGCCAACCTGACAGGCCCCCTAAACACTGAAGCTTTCTTT.